This TCR beta chain was sequenced for a study of T cell changes during pregnancy in multiple sclerosis. The CDR3 totals 14 residues. Germline CDR1 reads SGHNT; CDR2 reads YYREEE (reference sequence). TCRdb's table, derived via immunoSEQ multiplex PCR, lists solely in-frame clones and lacks some. This sample yields about 36,000 clones, of which 93% are seen a single time; 0.41% belongs to the top ten. Regarding this clone: The germline gene is not matched at one end of the junction; a read error may be the cause.

The V gene is TRBV5-4, the J gene TRBJ2-7; perhaps TRBD1 as D (5 bases). The specimen comprised CD4+ T cells from peripheral blood mononuclear cells, sampled in the first trimester of pregnancy. The origin of this receptor is a female donor with multiple sclerosis, enrolled in a pregnancy study. CDR3 protein: CASSSRTPPFGLDF. The CDR3 DNA reads TGTGCCAGCAGCTCCCGGACACCCCCCTTCGGATTGGACTTC.